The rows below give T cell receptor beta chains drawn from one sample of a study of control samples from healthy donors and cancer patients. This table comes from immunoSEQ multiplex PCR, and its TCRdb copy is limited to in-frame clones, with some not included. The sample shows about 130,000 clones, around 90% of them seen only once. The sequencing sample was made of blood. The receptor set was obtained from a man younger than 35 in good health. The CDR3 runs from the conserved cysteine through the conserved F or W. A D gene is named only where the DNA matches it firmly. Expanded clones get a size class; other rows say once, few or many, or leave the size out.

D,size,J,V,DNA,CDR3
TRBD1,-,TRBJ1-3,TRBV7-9,TGTGCCAGCAGCTACAGGGGGGGGCAGGTTCCCTCTGGAAACACCATATATTTT,CASSYRGGQVPSGNTIYF
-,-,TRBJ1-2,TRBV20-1,TGCAGTGCTAGAGGTGGGGGCTACACCTTC,CSARGGGYTF
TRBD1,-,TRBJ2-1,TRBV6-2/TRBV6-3,TGTGCCAGCAGCCCTTTACCGGGACAGGGGCCGCCGGGGCAGTTCTTC,CASSPLPGQGPPGQFF
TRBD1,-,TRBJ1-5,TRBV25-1,TGTGCCAGCGGAGACAGGGGGCCGAATCAGCCCCAGCATTTT,CASGDRGPNQPQHF
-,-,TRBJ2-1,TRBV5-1,TGCGCCAGCAGCTTGTTCGCTGCGGTCGCCAATGAGCAGTTCTTC,CASSLFAAVANEQFF
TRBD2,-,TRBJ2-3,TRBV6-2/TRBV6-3,TGTGCCAGCAGTGCCGGGACTAGCGGACCCACAGATACGCAGTATTTT,CASSAGTSGPTDTQYF
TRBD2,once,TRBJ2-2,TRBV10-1,TGCGCCAGCAGTCTCCGGATAGCGGGGGCCGGGGAGCTGTTTTTT,CASSLRIAGAGELFF
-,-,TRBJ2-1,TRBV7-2,TGTGCCAGCATGCGAGTTGGGGGGCTAGCTGGGTATGAGCAGTTCTTC,CASMRVGGLAGYEQFF
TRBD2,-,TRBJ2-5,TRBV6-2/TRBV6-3,TGTGCCAGCAGTTACGTGAGAGGGGAGGGGCGGGAGACCCAGTACTTC,CASSYVRGEGRETQYF
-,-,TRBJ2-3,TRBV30,TGTGCCTGGAGTCTTCAGGACAGCCGCACAGATACGCAGTATTTT,CAWSLQDSRTDTQYF
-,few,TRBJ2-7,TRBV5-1,TGCGCCAGCAGCACCACACAGGGTCCCTACGAGCAGTACTTC,CASSTTQGPYEQYF
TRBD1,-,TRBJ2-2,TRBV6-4,TGTGCCAGCAGCGGGACAGGTGGATCACAAAACACCGGGGAGCTGTTTTTT,CASSGTGGSQNTGELFF
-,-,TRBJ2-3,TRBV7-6,TGTGCCAGCAGCTTAAGTTCCGGGCGGGACGCGGGCACAGATACGCAGTATTTT,CASSLSSGRDAGTDTQYF
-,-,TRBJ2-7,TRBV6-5,TGTGCCAGCAGTTACTCGAGTCAGGGGCCTTACGAGCAGTACTTC,CASSYSSQGPYEQYF
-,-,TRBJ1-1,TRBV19,TGTGCCAGTAGTATAGGGGGTGACACTGAAGCTTTCTTT,CASSIGGDTEAFF
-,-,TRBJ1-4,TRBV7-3,TGTGCCAGCAGCGCGGGGAGGGGACGGAATGAAAAACTGTTTTTT,CASSAGRGRNEKLFF
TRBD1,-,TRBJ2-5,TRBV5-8,TGTGCCAGCAGCCCTGCGGTTCGACAGGGGATAAAGACCCAGTACTTC,CASSPAVRQGIKTQYF
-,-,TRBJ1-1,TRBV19,TGTGCCAGTATTGACACGATGACACACACTGAAGCTTTCTTT,CASIDTMTHTEAFF
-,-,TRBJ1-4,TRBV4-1,TGCGCCAGCAGCCAACAGGGGGAAAAACTGTTTTTT,CASSQQGEKLFF
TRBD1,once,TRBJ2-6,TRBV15,TGTGCCACCAGCAGAGCTTTGTGGGACAGGGAACCCTCTGGGGCCAACGTCCTGACTTTC,CATSRALWDREPSGANVLTF
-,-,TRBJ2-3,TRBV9,TGTGCCAGCAGCGCCTCAAATGGGGGAGTCACAGATACGCAGTATTTT,CASSASNGGVTDTQYF
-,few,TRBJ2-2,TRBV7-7,TGTGCTAGCTCGCCAGGGACCGGGGAGCTGTTTTTT,CASSPGTGELFF
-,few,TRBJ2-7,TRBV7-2,TGTGCCAGCAGCTTAGGCCCCGACTCCTACGAGCAGTACTTC,CASSLGPDSYEQYF
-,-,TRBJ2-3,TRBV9,TGTGCCAGCAGCGTAGAGGTGCTAGCAGGAACGCAGTATTTT,CASSVEVLAGTQYF
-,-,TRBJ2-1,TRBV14,TGTGCCAGCAGCCGAGGGTCCTACAATGAGCAGTTCTTC,CASSRGSYNEQFF
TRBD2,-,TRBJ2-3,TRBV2,TGTGCCAGGGGAGGGGGGACTAGCGGGAGCCCAGATACGCAGTATTTT,CARGGGTSGSPDTQYF
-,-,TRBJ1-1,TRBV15,TGTGCCACCAGCAGAGATTTGGGGGCTGACACTGAAGCTTTCTTT,CATSRDLGADTEAFF
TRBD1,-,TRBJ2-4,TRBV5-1,TGCGCCAGCAGCCCAACGACAGGGGGCGCGGACATTCAGTACTTC,CASSPTTGGADIQYF
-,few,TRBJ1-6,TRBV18,TGTGCCAGCTCACCATCCGGGGACAATTCACCCCTCCACTTT,CASSPSGDNSPLHF
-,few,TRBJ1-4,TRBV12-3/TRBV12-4,TGTGCCATCCGGGACCCCCTTGGGGAAAAACTGTTTTTT,CAIRDPLGEKLFF
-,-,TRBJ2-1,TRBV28,TGTGCCAGCAGTTTATGGCAGGGTTACAATGAGCAGTTCTTC,CASSLWQGYNEQFF